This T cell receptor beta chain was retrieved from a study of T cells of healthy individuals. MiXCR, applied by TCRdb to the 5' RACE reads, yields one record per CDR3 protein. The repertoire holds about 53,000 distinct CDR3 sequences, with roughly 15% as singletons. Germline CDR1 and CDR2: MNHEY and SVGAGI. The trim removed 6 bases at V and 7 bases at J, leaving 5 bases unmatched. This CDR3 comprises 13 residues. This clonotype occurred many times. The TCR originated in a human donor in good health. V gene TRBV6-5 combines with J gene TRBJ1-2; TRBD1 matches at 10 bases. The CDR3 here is CASSRGTGVGYTF. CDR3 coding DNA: TGTGCCAGCAGCCGCGGGACAGGGGTTGGCTACACCTTC.